This TCR beta chain was observed in a study of control samples from healthy donors and cancer patients. The protocol was immunoSEQ multiplex PCR, while the TCRdb copy is restricted to in-frame clones and leaves out a portion. The sample includes 260,000 or so clones, roughly 82% of them seen just once. This clone has only a few counts. Material for sequencing was PBMCs. The source of this sequence is a woman aged 60-75 years with lung cancer.

Written as DNA, the CDR3 is TGTGCCAGCAGGGCCCCGGGGATCGGGAATTCACCCCTCCACTTT. Translating gives CASRAPGIGNSPLHF. The chain links TRBV25-1 to TRBJ1-6; D is undetermined. V was cut by 6 bases and J by 7 bases, with 16 bases left in between. The CDR3 length is 15 residues. Germline V gene sequence: CDR1 MGHDK, CDR2 SYGVNS.